The 27 T cell receptor beta chains given below trace back to one sample, sequenced in a study of T cell repertoires in ileal Crohn's disease. Clones were sequenced by immunoSEQ multiplex PCR, and TCRdb holds only the in-frame ones, with some missing. Of over 8,500 clones in the sample, around 72% were seen once. Described time point: neoterminal ileum biopsy at postoperative endoscopy, about 6 months after surgery. The sample consisted of ileal tissue. These receptors all come from an adult with Crohn's disease.

This clone was counted a single time. The rearrangement joins TRBV7-8 to TRBJ2-7; perhaps TRBD2 as D (5 bases). Germline CDR1 reads SGHVS; CDR2 reads FQNEAQ. V was trimmed by 4 bases and J by 1 base, leaving 14 bases between them. The CDR3 runs to 15 residues. Here the CDR3 reads CASSSLARVSYEQYF. The CDR3 DNA reads TGTGCCAGCAGCTCGCTGGCGCGGGTTTCCTACGAGCAGTACTTC.

By share of the sample, this clone is large. The genes are TRBV7-2 and TRBJ1-5, with 7 positions matching TRBD1. The germline gives CDR1 SGHTA, CDR2 FQGNSA. The V segment lost 4 bases and the J segment 1 base; nucleotides outside the gene matches: 16. This CDR3 has 19 amino acids. The CDR3 DNA reads TGTGCCAGCAGCTGGACGGCCTCATTGGGACAGACCAGCAATCAGCCCCAGCATTTT. Translation gives CASSWTASLGQTSNQPQHF.

V and J are TRBV12-5 and TRBJ2-3, with a tentative D call TRBD1 (5 bases). V was trimmed by 4 bases and J by 4 bases, leaving 9 bases between them. The CDR3 contains 13 residues. CDR1 and CDR2 from the germline V gene are LGHNT and FRNRAP. CDR3: CASGSGHADTQYF. CDR3 DNA sequence: TGTGCTAGTGGTTCAGGACACGCAGATACGCAGTATTTT. The full variable domain, in which reference TRBV12-5 and TRBJ2-3 provide the parts outside the CDR3, is DARVTQTPRHKVTEMGQEVTMRCQPILGHNTVFWYRQTMMQGLELLAYFRNRAPLDDSGMPKDRFSAEMPDATLATLKIQPSEPRDSAVYFCASGSGHADTQYFGPGTRLTVL.

The V gene is TRBV4-3, the J gene TRBJ1-1; D call uncertain. The CDR3 is made up of 18 amino acids. Germline CDR1 and CDR2: LGHNA and YSLEER. Trimming removed 0 bases at V and 1 base at J, with 18 bases between. The chain's CDR3 is CASSQDRGSPAPNTEAFF. The CDR3 nucleotides are TGCGCCAGCAGCCAAGATCGTGGATCTCCAGCGCCGAACACTGAAGCTTTCTTT.

The table lists this clone with a count of one. This chain connects TRBV5-4 to TRBJ1-2; D uncertain. This CDR3 comprises 13 residues. Germline V gives CDR1 SGHNT, CDR2 YYREEE (reference sequence). The ends were cut back, 2 bases at V and 2 bases at J, with 7 bases in the middle. The DNA for the CDR3 is TGTGCCAGCAGCTTTCCGGGAAACTATGGCTACACCTTC. Residues: CASSFPGNYGYTF.

Of note for this clone: Germline and junction disagree at one end, which may indicate a read error. The chain employs TRBV2 and TRBJ2-7; possibly TRBD1 for D (7 bases). This CDR3 region has 11 residues. Germline V gene lookup returns CDR1 SNHLY and CDR2 FYNNEI. CDR3 in DNA: TGTGCCAGCAGCGAGGAGGGGACAGAGGACTTC. Translated: CASSEEGTEDF.

The genes are TRBV12-5 and TRBJ2-7; 9 bases map to TRBD1. J lost 7 bases, V lost 2 bases, and 12 bases had no gene match. Looked up from germline, CDR1 is LGHNT and CDR2 is FRNRAP. The length of the CDR3 is 16 residues. Here the CDR3 DNA reads TGTGCTAGTGGTTTGACTCTCCGGGACAGGGTCCAGGAGCAGTACTTC. It encodes CASGLTLRDRVQEQYF.

J is TRBJ1-5 and V is TRBV6-1, with 10 bases matching TRBD1. This CDR3 is 19 amino acids long. Trimming took 2 bases from V and 9 from J; bases not matched to a gene: 19. Germline CDR1 reads MNHNS; CDR2 reads SASEGT. CDR3 protein: CASSELGQGMSAWYRPQHF. The CDR3 nucleotides are TGTGCCAGCAGTGAATTGGGACAGGGGATGTCTGCATGGTATCGGCCCCAGCATTTT.

The V and J genes are TRBV5-1 and TRBJ2-1; TRBD2 agrees at 7 bases. The germline CDR1 and CDR2 sequences are SGHRS and YFSETQ. This CDR3 contains 16 residues. V shed 0 bases and J 3 bases; nucleotides not matched to a gene: 6. CDR3 protein: CASSLDRGGRYNEQFF. CDR3 DNA sequence: TGCGCCAGCAGCTTGGATCGCGGGGGACGCTACAATGAGCAGTTCTTC.

The V gene is TRBV6-1, the J gene TRBJ2-2; D is perhaps TRBD1 (5 bases). Germline V gene lookup returns CDR1 MNHNS and CDR2 SASEGT. The length of the CDR3 is 17 residues. Trimming shortened V by 2 bases and J by 2 bases, and 15 bases separated the two germline ends. DNA for the CDR3: TGTGCCAGCAGTGAACAGGGCCATTTAATTAACACCGGGGAGCTGTTTTTT. Translating gives CASSEQGHLINTGELFF.

With respect to this clone: This specimen includes other DNA sequences encoding the same CDR3. CDR3 coding DNA: TGCAGCGTTGGAAGGGGGGGCACTGAAGCTTTCTTT. Translated, it gives CSVGRGGTEAFF. The rearrangement uses TRBV29-1 and TRBJ1-1; D is perhaps TRBD1 (6 bases). The CDR3 runs 12 residues. Trimming removed 4 bases at V and 4 bases at J, with 10 bases between. The germline V gene encodes CDR1 SQVTM and CDR2 ANQGSEA.

For the CDR3, the DNA is TGTGCCAGCAGTCCCTCCCCGGGGAACACTGAAGCTTTCTTT. It yields the protein CASSPSPGNTEAFF. V is TRBV6-4 and J is TRBJ1-1; no clear D. The CDR3 loop spans 14 amino acids. The germline V and J ends were trimmed by 5 bases and 1 base, with 11 bases remaining between them. Germline V lookup: CDR1 MRHNA, CDR2 SNTAGT.

The chain employs TRBV25-1 and TRBJ1-5; D possibly corresponds to TRBD1 (5 bases). V dropped 2 bases and J dropped 7 bases, with 12 bases sitting between them. Germline lookup yields CDR1 MGHDK and CDR2 SYGVNS. The CDR3 is made up of 14 amino acids. The CDR3 protein is CASSEGAVEQPQHF. CDR3 coding DNA: TGTGCCAGCAGTGAAGGGGCAGTGGAACAGCCCCAGCATTTT.

This chain joins TRBV27 and TRBJ1-5, with 9 bases fitting TRBD1. Per germline, CDR1 MNHEY and CDR2 SMNVEV (reference sequence). The J segment lost 4 bases and the V segment lost 8 bases, leaving 6 bases of the junction unmatched. This CDR3 is 14 amino acids long. The CDR3 protein is CASRIGTGNQPQHF. CDR3 in DNA: TGTGCCAGCCGTATAGGGACAGGGAATCAGCCCCAGCATTTT.

The chain couples TRBV7-2 to TRBJ1-4; perhaps TRBD1 as D (6 bases). V was trimmed by 5 bases and J by 0 bases, leaving 10 bases between them. CDR1 and CDR2 (germline): SGHTA, FQGNSA. There are 15 residues in the CDR3. CDR3 bases: TGTGCCAGCAGCCCAGGGGATGCAACTAATGAAAAACTGTTTTTT. This codes for CASSPGDATNEKLFF.

The chain carries TRBV2 and TRBJ1-1; D not resolved. The CDR3 sequence is 14 residues long. Looked up from germline, CDR1 is SNHLY and CDR2 is FYNNEI. V lost 1 base and J 5 bases, leaving 11 bases between the germline ends. The CDR3 protein is CASSEVGGRTEAFF. The DNA of the CDR3 is TGTGCCAGCAGTGAAGTAGGAGGGCGGACTGAAGCTTTCTTT.

The gene calls are TRBV30 and TRBJ2-5, with TRBD2 matching over 10 bases. CDR1 is GTSNPN, CDR2 SVGIG, per germline (reference sequence). The CDR3 has 13 amino acids. Trimming cost V 0 bases and J 6 bases; bases outside gene matches: 1. CDR3 sequence: CAWSVAGGKTQYF. CDR3 coding DNA: TGTGCCTGGAGTGTAGCGGGGGGGAAGACCCAGTACTTC. Based on the CDR3 plus reference TRBV30 and TRBJ2-5, the full variable domain is SQTIHQWPATLVQPVGSPLSLECTVEGTSNPNLYWYRQAAGRGLQLLFYSVGIGQISSEVPQNLSASRPQDRQFILSSKKLLLSDSGFYLCAWSVAGGKTQYFGPGTRLLVL.

The chain uses TRBV6-4 and TRBJ2-6; 8 bases are shared with TRBD2. Trimming took 5 bases from V and 2 from J; bases not matched to a gene: 5. Germline V gives CDR1 MRHNA, CDR2 SNTAGT. This CDR3 is 16 amino acids long. The CDR3 sequence: CASSPGGATGANVLTF. CDR3 coding DNA: TGTGCCAGCAGTCCCGGGGGGGCGACTGGGGCCAACGTCCTGACTTTC.

DNA of the CDR3: TGTGCTAGTGGCCCATGGAGCTCCTACGAGCAGTACTTC. Translating gives CASGPWSSYEQYF. The chain is built from TRBV12-5 and TRBJ2-7; D is ambiguous. The CDR3 runs to 13 residues. Germline CDR1 reads LGHNT; CDR2 reads FRNRAP. V was shortened by 6 bases and J by 0 bases, with 9 bases between the two germline ends.

The chain carries TRBV6-5 and TRBJ1-1; 7 bases match TRBD1. Germline V CDR1 and CDR2: MNHEY, SVGAGI. The V segment lost 4 bases and the J segment 4 bases; nucleotides outside the gene matches: 3. This CDR3 contains 13 residues. The CDR3 coding sequence is TGTGCCAGCAGTTTACAGGGGCCCACTGAAGCTTTCTTT. Protein sequence: CASSLQGPTEAFF.

This clone turned up a few times. The rearrangement uses TRBV7-9 and TRBJ2-1; D is undetermined. The CDR3 runs to 14 residues. V lost 5 bases and J 5 bases, leaving 13 bases between the germline ends. CDR1 SEHNR and CDR2 FQNEAQ come from the germline V gene (reference sequence). CDR3 region: CASSTWLKDNEQFF. The CDR3 nucleotides are TGTGCCAGCAGCACGTGGCTTAAAGACAATGAGCAGTTCTTC.

The chain carries TRBV27 and TRBJ1-4; D is possibly TRBD1 (6 bases). The CDR3 contains 15 residues. CDR1 and CDR2 from the germline V gene are MNHEY and SMNVEV (reference sequence). Trimming removed 6 bases from V and 0 bases from J, with 11 bases in between. CDR3 coding DNA: TGTGCCAGCAGCTCAGGGGCGGCAACTAATGAAAAACTGTTTTTT. Translation: CASSSGAATNEKLFF.

This clone has only one observation. The chain couples TRBV29-1 to TRBJ1-1, with 8 bases lining up with TRBD1. This CDR3 comprises 14 residues. V shed 1 base, J shed 5 bases, and the junction held 6 bases outside the gene matches. CDR1 and CDR2 from the germline V gene are SQVTM and ANQGSEA. CDR3 in amino acids: CSVEGGTGGTEAFF. The CDR3 nucleotides read TGCAGCGTTGAAGGAGGAACAGGGGGGACTGAAGCTTTCTTT.

The CDR3 nucleotides read TGCGCCAGCAGCTTGGAGACAGGGGGCTTGTACGAGCAGTACTTC. This translates into CASSLETGGLYEQYF. The rearrangement links TRBV5-1 to TRBJ2-5; 10 bases are a match to TRBD1. The DNA end is a closer match to TRBJ2-7, so the J assignment may be wrong. The CDR3 runs 15 residues. Germline CDR1 and CDR2: SGHRS and YFSETQ.

By sample fraction, this clone is medium-sized (0.01 to 0.1%). V is TRBV19 and J is TRBJ2-2; 9 positions match TRBD1. V shed 6 bases and J 11 bases; nucleotides not matched to a gene: 16. Per the germline V gene, CDR1 is LNHDA and CDR2 is SQIVND (reference sequence). The CDR3 contains 16 residues. The DNA of the CDR3 is TGTGCCAGTAGATCCGGGACAGGGTCTCGTGGAGTTGAGCTGTTTTTT. This codes for CASRSGTGSRGVELFF.

The genes are TRBV5-1 and TRBJ2-7; D remains unclear. CDR3 size: 14 residues. Trimming took 0 bases from V and 5 from J, leaving 12 bases between them. The V gene's germline CDR1 is SGHRS and CDR2 YFSETQ. The CDR3 DNA is TGCGCCAGCAGCTTGGCAGGTCCATACGACGAGCAGTACTTC. Its protein is CASSLAGPYDEQYF.

The rearrangement uses TRBV2 and TRBJ1-6; 7 bases line up with TRBD1. There are 14 residues in the CDR3. V lost 7 bases and J lost 10; bases outside the gene matches: 10. CDR1 and CDR2 (germline): SNHLY, FYNNEI. In nucleotides, the CDR3 is TGTGCCAGCAACCCGGGCAGGGGGTTATCACCCCTCCACTTT. Its protein product is CASNPGRGLSPLHF.